This TCR beta chain was observed in a study of OX40 agonist ivuxolimab in advanced cancers. Regarding the study as a whole: By week 6 at 0.1 to 3.0 mg/kg, blood CD4+ and CD8+ T cells had expanded clonally.

This clone came up once. Its antigen is as yet unknown. Measured with immunoSEQ multiplex PCR; TCRdb has only the in-frame clones, and not every one. The profile covers around 140,000 clones, with more than 85% appearing a single time and over 0.8% taken by the ten largest. The clonotype comes from an adult with an advanced solid tumor such as melanoma, head and neck, liver or kidney cancer. Sample: CD4+ or CD8+ T cells sorted from blood, taken in a trial of the OX40 agonist ivuxolimab.

The CDR3 bases are TGTGCCAGCAGCTCCGGGGGTTATGGCTACACCTTC. It specifies CASSSGGYGYTF. The chain links TRBV7-2 to TRBJ1-2; tentative D call: TRBD1 (5 bases). Trimming took 4 bases from V and 5 from J, leaving 8 bases between them. Germline V gives CDR1 SGHTA, CDR2 FQGNSA. The CDR3 spans 12 residues.